These T cell receptor beta chains were read from a single sample in a study of T cell responses to AZD1222 COVID-19 vaccine. TCRdb keeps only in-frame clones here, not all; method: immunoSEQ multiplex PCR. The sample holds around 99,000 clones; approximately 86% are singletons and the top ten take roughly 4.3%. The sequencing used peripheral blood, collected on day 0 of AZD1222 vaccination. Receptors originate from an adult in good health. The CDR3 runs from the conserved cysteine through the conserved F or W. Each record gives: D gene, clone size, V gene, J gene, CDR3 DNA, CDR3 protein. The D gene is left open where the match is weak. Clone size is given for some rows only: seen once, a few or many times, or a class if the clone is expanded.

d_call: -
clone_size: -
v_call: TRBV4-3
j_call: TRBJ1-2
cdr3_nt: TGCGCCAGCAGCCAAGGGACGGATAACTATGGCTACACCTTC
cdr3_aa: CASSQGTDNYGYTF

d_call: TRBD2
clone_size: -
v_call: TRBV7-3
j_call: TRBJ2-2
cdr3_nt: TGTGCCAGCAGCCCCACTAGCGTTAACGGGGAGCTGTTTTTT
cdr3_aa: CASSPTSVNGELFF

d_call: -
clone_size: few
v_call: TRBV5-1
j_call: TRBJ1-2
cdr3_nt: TGCGCCAGCAGCCAAGGATCGGGGGCGGTCTCCCTCTCTAACTATGGCTACACCTTC
cdr3_aa: CASSQGSGAVSLSNYGYTF

d_call: -
clone_size: once
v_call: TRBV30
j_call: TRBJ1-2
cdr3_nt: TGTGCCTGGAGTGTTCACTTGGGGGGAACTAACTATGGCTACACCTTC
cdr3_aa: CAWSVHLGGTNYGYTF

d_call: -
clone_size: -
v_call: TRBV4-3
j_call: TRBJ2-7
cdr3_nt: TGCGCCAGCAGCCAAGCTTGGGGTTACTACGAGCAGTACTTC
cdr3_aa: CASSQAWGYYEQYF

d_call: TRBD2
clone_size: -
v_call: TRBV7-9
j_call: TRBJ2-1
cdr3_nt: TGTGCCAGCAGCCCCCACGTAGCGGGGGGTCTCAGCTCCTACAATGAGCAGTTCTTC
cdr3_aa: CASSPHVAGGLSSYNEQFF

d_call: -
clone_size: -
v_call: TRBV9
j_call: TRBJ1-1
cdr3_nt: TGTGCCAGCAGCGCCAGCGGGGGGGAGGGCACTGAAGCTTTCTTT
cdr3_aa: CASSASGGEGTEAFF

d_call: -
clone_size: few
v_call: TRBV6-4
j_call: TRBJ2-2
cdr3_nt: TGTGCCAGCAGTCCCATTACGGGCGGGGAGCTGTTTTTT
cdr3_aa: CASSPITGGELFF

d_call: -
clone_size: once
v_call: TRBV19
j_call: TRBJ1-1
cdr3_nt: TGTGCCAGTAGTCCCTCCGGGAACACTGAAGCTTTCTTT
cdr3_aa: CASSPSGNTEAFF

d_call: -
clone_size: -
v_call: TRBV4-1
j_call: TRBJ2-3
cdr3_nt: TGCGCCAGCAGCCAAGAAAAAGGACAGATCACAGATACGCAGTATTTT
cdr3_aa: CASSQEKGQITDTQYF

d_call: TRBD2
clone_size: -
v_call: TRBV4-3
j_call: TRBJ2-2
cdr3_nt: TGCGCCAGCAGCCCTCAGCGGGAGTTGCCCACCGGGGAGCTGTTTTTT
cdr3_aa: CASSPQRELPTGELFF

d_call: -
clone_size: many
v_call: TRBV19
j_call: TRBJ2-7
cdr3_nt: TGTGCCAGTAGTATGACCCCGACCTACGAGCAGTACTTC
cdr3_aa: CASSMTPTYEQYF